The TCR beta chain under discussion was sequenced for a study of cytomegalovirus exposure and HLA in healthy donors. Study outcomes and limitations: TCR beta sequences numbering more than 15,000 were associated with HLA alleles at 0.05 false discovery rate in a later analysis. Immune exposure data for these donors was limited to CMV serostatus. The investigators catalogued about 170 TCR beta chains as cytomegalovirus-associated.

V was clipped by 3 bases and J by 0 bases, with 7 bases between them. Germline CDR1 and CDR2: MDHEN and SYDVKM. There are 14 residues in the CDR3. 13 Jbeta primers and 60 Vbeta primers were used for the PCR. Here immunoSEQ multiplex PCR was the method, and the copy in TCRdb shows in-frame clones only, minus some. The sample gives about 170,000 clones, 85% of which show up once; 1% is in the top ten. With regard to this clone: What it recognizes is unknown.

The material sequenced was PBMCs. The chain combines TRBV28 with TRBJ2-3; possibly TRBD2 for D (5 bases). The sequence came from a boy younger than 10 in good health and CMV-seronegative. CDR3 bases: TGTGCCAGCAGTTTGCAGCGGAGCACAGATACGCAGTATTTT. This sequence encodes CASSLQRSTDTQYF.